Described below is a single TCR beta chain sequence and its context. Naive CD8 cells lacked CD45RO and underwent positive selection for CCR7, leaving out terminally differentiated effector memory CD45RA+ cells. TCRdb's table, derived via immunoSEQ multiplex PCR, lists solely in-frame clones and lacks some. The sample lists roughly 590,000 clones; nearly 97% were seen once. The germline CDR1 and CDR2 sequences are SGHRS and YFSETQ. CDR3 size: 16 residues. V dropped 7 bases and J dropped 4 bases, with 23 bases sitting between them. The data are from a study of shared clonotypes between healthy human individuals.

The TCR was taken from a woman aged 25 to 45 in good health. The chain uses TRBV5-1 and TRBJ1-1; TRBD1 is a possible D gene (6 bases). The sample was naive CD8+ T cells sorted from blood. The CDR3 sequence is CASCWDTGLMGTEAFF. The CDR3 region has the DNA TGCGCCAGCTGCTGGGACACCGGGCTCATGGGCACTGAAGCTTTCTTT. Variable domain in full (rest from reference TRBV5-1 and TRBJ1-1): KAGVTQTPRYLIKTRGQQVTLSCSPISGHRSVSWYQQTPGQGLQFLFEYFSETQRNKGNFPGRFSGRQFSNSRSEMNVSTLELGDSALYLCASCWDTGLMGTEAFFGQGTRLTVV.